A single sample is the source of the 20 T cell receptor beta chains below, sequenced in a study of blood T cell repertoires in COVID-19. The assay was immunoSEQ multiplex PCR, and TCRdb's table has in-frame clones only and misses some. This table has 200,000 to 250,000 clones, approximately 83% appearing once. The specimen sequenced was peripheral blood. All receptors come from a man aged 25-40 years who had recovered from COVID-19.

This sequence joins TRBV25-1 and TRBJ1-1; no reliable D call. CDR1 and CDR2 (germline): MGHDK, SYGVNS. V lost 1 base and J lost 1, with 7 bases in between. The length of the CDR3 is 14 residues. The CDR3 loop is CASSESPGNTEAFF. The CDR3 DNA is TGTGCCAGCAGTGAATCGCCGGGGAACACTGAAGCTTTCTTT.

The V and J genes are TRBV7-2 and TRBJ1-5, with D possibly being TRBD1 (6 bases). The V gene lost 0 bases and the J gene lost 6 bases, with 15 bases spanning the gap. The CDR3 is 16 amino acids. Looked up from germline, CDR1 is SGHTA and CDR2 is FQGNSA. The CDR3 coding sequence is TGTGCCAGCAGCTTAGCAGGTTACAGGGTGGGTCAGCCCCAGCATTTT. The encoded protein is CASSLAGYRVGQPQHF.

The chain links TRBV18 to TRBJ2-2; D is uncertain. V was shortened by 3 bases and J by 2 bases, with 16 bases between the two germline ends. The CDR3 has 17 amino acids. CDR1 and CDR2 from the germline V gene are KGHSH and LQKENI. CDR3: CASSPPRSTDNTGELFF. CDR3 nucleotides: TGTGCCAGCTCACCCCCCCGCTCCACAGATAACACCGGGGAGCTGTTTTTT.

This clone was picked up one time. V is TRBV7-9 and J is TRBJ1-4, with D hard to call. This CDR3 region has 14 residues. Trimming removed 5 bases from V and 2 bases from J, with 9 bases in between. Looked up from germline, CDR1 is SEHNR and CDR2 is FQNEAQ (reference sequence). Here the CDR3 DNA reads TGTGCCAGCAGCCGTAGTGCGACTAATGAAAAACTGTTTTTT. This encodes CASSRSATNEKLFF.

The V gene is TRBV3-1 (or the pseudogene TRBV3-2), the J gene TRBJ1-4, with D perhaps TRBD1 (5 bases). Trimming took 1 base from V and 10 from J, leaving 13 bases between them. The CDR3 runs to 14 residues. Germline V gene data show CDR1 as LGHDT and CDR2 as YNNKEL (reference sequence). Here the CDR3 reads CASSQVGREGKLFF. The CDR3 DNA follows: TGTGCCAGCAGCCAAGTTGGCAGGGAAGGAAAACTGTTTTTT.

The CDR3 here is CASSKVQGSLGDTIYF. The DNA for the CDR3 is TGCGCCAGCAGTAAAGTACAGGGATCCCTCGGGGACACCATATATTTT. The chain couples TRBV10-2 to TRBJ1-3; maybe TRBD1 (6 bases). This CDR3 region has 16 residues. Germline V lookup: CDR1 WSHSY, CDR2 SAAADI. Trimming shortened V by 5 bases and J by 8 bases, and 22 bases separated the two germline ends.

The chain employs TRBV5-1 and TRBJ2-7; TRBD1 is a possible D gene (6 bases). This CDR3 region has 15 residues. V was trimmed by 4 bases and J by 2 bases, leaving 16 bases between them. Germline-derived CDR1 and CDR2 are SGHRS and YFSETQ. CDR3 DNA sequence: TGCGCCAGCAGCCTAACAGCACAGGGTCCCTACGAGCAGTACTTC. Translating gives CASSLTAQGPYEQYF.

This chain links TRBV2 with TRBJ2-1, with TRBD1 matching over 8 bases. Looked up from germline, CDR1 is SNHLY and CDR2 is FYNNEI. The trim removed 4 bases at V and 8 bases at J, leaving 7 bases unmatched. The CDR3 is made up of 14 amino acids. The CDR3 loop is CASSGSGQGHEQFF. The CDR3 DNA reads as TGTGCCAGCAGTGGGAGCGGACAGGGCCATGAGCAGTTCTTC.

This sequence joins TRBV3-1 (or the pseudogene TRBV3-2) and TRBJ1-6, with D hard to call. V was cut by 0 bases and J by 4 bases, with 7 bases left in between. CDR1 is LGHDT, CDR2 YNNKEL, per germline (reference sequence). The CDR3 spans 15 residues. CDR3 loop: CASSQDGGYNSPLHF. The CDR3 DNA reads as TGTGCCAGCAGCCAAGATGGAGGGTATAATTCACCCCTCCACTTT.

The CDR3 region is CASSHRVSNQPQHF. CDR3 bases: TGTGCCAGCAGCCACAGGGTTAGCAATCAGCCCCAGCATTTT. V is TRBV3-1 (or the pseudogene TRBV3-2) and J is TRBJ1-5; a weak D match, TRBD1 (5 bases). Trimming cost V 3 bases and J 0 bases, with 6 bases left between them. The length of the CDR3 is 14 residues. Germline CDR1 reads LGHDT; CDR2 reads YNNKEL (reference sequence).

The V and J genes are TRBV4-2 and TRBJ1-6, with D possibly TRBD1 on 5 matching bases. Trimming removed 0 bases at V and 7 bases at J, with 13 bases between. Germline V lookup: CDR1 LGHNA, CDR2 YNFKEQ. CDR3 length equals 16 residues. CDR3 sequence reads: CASSQEEATVNSPLHF. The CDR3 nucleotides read TGTGCCAGCAGCCAAGAAGAGGCGACAGTCAATTCACCCCTCCACTTT.

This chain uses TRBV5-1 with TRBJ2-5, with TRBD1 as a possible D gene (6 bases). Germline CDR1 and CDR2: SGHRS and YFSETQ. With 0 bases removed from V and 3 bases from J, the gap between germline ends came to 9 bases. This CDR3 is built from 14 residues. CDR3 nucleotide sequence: TGCGCCAGCAGCTTGGCAGGGGCAGAAGAGACCCAGTACTTC. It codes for CASSLAGAEETQYF. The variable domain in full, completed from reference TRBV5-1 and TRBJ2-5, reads KAGVTQTPRYLIKTRGQQVTLSCSPISGHRSVSWYQQTPGQGLQFLFEYFSETQRNKGNFPGRFSGRQFSNSRSEMNVSTLELGDSALYLCASSLAGAEETQYFGPGTRLLVL.

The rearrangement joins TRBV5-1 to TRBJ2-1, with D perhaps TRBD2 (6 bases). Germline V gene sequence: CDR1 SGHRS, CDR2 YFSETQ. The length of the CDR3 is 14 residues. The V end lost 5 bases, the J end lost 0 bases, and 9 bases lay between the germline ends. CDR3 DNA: TGCGCCAGCAGGCGGGAAAGCTCCTACAATGAGCAGTTCTTC. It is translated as CASRRESSYNEQFF. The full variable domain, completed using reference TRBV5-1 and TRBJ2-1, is KAGVTQTPRYLIKTRGQQVTLSCSPISGHRSVSWYQQTPGQGLQFLFEYFSETQRNKGNFPGRFSGRQFSNSRSEMNVSTLELGDSALYLCASRRESSYNEQFFGPGTRLTVL.

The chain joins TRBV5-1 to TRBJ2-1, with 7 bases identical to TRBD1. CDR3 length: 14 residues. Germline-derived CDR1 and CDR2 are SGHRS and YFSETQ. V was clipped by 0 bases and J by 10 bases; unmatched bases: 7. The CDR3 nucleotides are TGCGCCAGCAGCTTGGATGAGGGGACAGCCGAGCAGTTCTTC. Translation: CASSLDEGTAEQFF.

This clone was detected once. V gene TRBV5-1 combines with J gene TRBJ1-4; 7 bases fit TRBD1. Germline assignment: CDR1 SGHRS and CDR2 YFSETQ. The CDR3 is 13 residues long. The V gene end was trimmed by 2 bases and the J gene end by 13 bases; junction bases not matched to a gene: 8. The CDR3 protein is CASSFKTGQSLFF. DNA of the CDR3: TGCGCCAGCAGCTTTAAGACAGGGCAGTCACTGTTTTTT. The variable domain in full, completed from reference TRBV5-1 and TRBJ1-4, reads KAGVTQTPRYLIKTRGQQVTLSCSPISGHRSVSWYQQTPGQGLQFLFEYFSETQRNKGNFPGRFSGRQFSNSRSEMNVSTLELGDSALYLCASSFKTGQSLFFGSGTQLSVL.

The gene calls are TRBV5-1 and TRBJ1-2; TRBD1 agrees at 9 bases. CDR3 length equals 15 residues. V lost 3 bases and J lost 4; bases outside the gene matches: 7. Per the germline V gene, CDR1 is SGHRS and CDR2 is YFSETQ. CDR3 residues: CASSSGQGPLYGYTF. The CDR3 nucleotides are TGCGCCAGCAGCTCCGGACAGGGGCCCCTCTATGGCTACACCTTC.

This CDR3 is CASSPGATGELFF. The CDR3 nucleotides are TGCGCCAGCAGCCCAGGGGCAACCGGGGAGCTGTTTTTT. The J gene is TRBJ2-2, the V gene TRBV5-1, with D perhaps matching TRBD1 (6 bases). From germline, CDR1 is SGHRS and CDR2 YFSETQ. CDR3 size: 13 residues. V lost 4 bases to trimming and J lost 5 bases, with 9 bases between them. Full variable domain (missing parts from reference TRBV5-1 and TRBJ2-2): KAGVTQTPRYLIKTRGQQVTLSCSPISGHRSVSWYQQTPGQGLQFLFEYFSETQRNKGNFPGRFSGRQFSNSRSEMNVSTLELGDSALYLCASSPGATGELFFGEGSRLTVL.

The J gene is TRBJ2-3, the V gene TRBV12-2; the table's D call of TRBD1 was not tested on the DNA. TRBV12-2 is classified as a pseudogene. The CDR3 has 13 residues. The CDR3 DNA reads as TGTGCAAGTCGCTCGAGGGACAGGGATACGCAGTATTTT. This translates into CASRSRDRDTQYF.

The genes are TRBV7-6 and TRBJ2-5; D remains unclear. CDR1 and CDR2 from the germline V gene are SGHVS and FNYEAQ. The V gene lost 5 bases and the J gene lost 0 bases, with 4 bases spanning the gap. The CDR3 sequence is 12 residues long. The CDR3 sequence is CASSRYQETQYF. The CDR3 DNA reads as TGTGCCAGCAGCCGTTACCAAGAGACCCAGTACTTC. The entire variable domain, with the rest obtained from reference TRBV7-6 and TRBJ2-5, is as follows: GAGVSQSPRYKVTKRGQDVALRCDPISGHVSLYWYRQALGQGPEFLTYFNYEAQQDKSGLPNDRFSAERPEGSISTLTIQRTEQRDSAMYRCASSRYQETQYFGPGTRLLVL.

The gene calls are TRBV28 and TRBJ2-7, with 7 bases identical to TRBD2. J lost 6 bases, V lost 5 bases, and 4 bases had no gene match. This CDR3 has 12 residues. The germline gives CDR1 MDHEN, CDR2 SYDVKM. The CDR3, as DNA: TGTGCCAGCAGTCAGGCGGGGGTCGAGCAGTACGTC. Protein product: CASSQAGVEQYV.